The 3 T cell receptor beta chains listed next were all sequenced from one sample in a study. One entry per CDR3 protein results from TCRdb running MiXCR on the RT-PCR reads. The sample yields fewer than 800,000 distinct CDR3 sequences, 14% seen once. The sequenced sample was memory CD4+ T cells from blood. The source is a female donor in good health, serving as a healthy control.

This clonotype was counted at least ten times. The CDR3 region is CASSQALENQPQHF. In nucleotides, the CDR3 is TGTGCCAGCAGCCAAGCGTTAGAGAATCAGCCCCAGCATTTT. V gene TRBV4-2 combines with J gene TRBJ1-5, with no clear D. The germline V and J ends were trimmed by 1 base and 4 bases, with 8 bases remaining between them. The germline V gene has CDR1 LGHNA and CDR2 YNFKEQ. CDR3 length: 14 residues.

V is TRBV5-6 and J is TRBJ1-2, with D possibly TRBD1 on 5 matching bases. Germline CDR1 SGHDT, CDR2 YYEEEE. V lost 4 bases to trimming and J lost 11 bases, with 15 bases between them. CDR3 length: 12 amino acids. The DNA for the CDR3 is TGTGCCAGCAGCCTGCCCAGGGATAGTTACACCTTC. Translated, it gives CASSLPRDSYTF.

This clonotype has just a few counts. The chain links TRBV5-1 to TRBJ1-4; D perhaps matches TRBD1 (6 bases). V gave up 1 base and J gave up 5 bases, with 18 bases separating them. Germline V gene lookup returns CDR1 SGHRS and CDR2 YFSETQ. This CDR3 spans 17 amino acids. DNA for the CDR3: TGCGCCAGCAGCTTGTCCCCAGTGGGAGGGGGGAATGAAAAACTGTTTTTT. As protein: CASSLSPVGGGNEKLFF.